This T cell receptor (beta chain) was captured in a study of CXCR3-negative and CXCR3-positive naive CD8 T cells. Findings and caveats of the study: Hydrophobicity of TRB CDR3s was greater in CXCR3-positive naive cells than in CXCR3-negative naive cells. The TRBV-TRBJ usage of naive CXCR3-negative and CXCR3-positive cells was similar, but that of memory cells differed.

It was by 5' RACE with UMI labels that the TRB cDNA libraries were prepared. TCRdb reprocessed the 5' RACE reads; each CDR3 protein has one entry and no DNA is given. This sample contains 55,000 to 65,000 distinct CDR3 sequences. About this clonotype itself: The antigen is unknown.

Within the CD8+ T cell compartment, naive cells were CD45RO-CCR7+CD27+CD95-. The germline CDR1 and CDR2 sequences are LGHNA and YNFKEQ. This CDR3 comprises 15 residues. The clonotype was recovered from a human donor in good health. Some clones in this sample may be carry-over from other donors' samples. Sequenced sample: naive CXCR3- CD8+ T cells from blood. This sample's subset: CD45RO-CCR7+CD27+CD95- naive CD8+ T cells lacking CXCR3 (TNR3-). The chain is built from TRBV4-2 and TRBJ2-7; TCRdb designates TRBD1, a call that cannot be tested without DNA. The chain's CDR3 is CASSQGAGRSYEQYF.